The 15 T cell receptor beta chains below come from one sample, sequenced in a study of cytomegalovirus exposure and HLA in healthy donors (dated by TCRdb to about 2017). The receptor library was made with the immunoSEQ multiplex PCR assay. For the multiplex PCR, a mixture combining 60 forward primers for TCR Vbeta segments and 13 reverse primers for TCR Jbeta segments was used. TCRdb retrieved this table from immuneACCESS and kept in-frame rearrangements only. Not all clones are present; in checked studies, unresolved V genes account for under half, and no reason is known for the remainder. For this sample there are around 150,000 clones; around 80% appear just once. Of the sample, 4.9% falls within the top ten clones. The source material was PBMCs. The receptor set was obtained from a male donor in good health and CMV-seronegative.

The rearrangement joins TRBV30 to TRBJ2-7; 7 nucleotides agree with TRBD1. V was pared by 5 bases and J by 4 bases, with 5 bases of the junction left unmatched. This CDR3 has 12 residues. Germline V lookup: CDR1 GTSNPN, CDR2 SVGIG (reference sequence). DNA of the CDR3: TGTGCCTGGTCGACAGGGTCTTACGAGCAGTACTTC. This codes for CAWSTGSYEQYF.

This clone was seen a single time. The chain employs TRBV2 and TRBJ2-7, with 7 bases fitting TRBD2. Germline-derived CDR1 and CDR2 are SNHLY and FYNNEI. This CDR3 is 17 amino acids long. Germline trimming cut 0 bases from V and 3 bases from J; bases unmatched to any gene: 11. This CDR3 reads CASSEAPVEAGYYEQYF. The CDR3 DNA follows: TGTGCCAGCAGTGAAGCGCCCGTTGAAGCGGGGTACTACGAGCAGTACTTC.

The J gene is TRBJ1-1, the V gene TRBV7-3; weak D call: TRBD1 (5 bases). The ends were cut back, 5 bases at V and 5 bases at J, with 15 bases in the middle. The CDR3 consists of 14 residues. CDR1 SGHTA and CDR2 FQGTGA come from the germline V gene. CDR3 amino acids: CASSLNGGLTEAFF. The CDR3 DNA is TGTGCCAGCAGCCTGAATGGGGGGTTGACTGAAGCTTTCTTT.

The chain carries TRBV2 and TRBJ2-5, with 7 bases that match TRBD2. There are 15 residues in the CDR3. Germline-derived CDR1 and CDR2 are SNHLY and FYNNEI. The V segment lost 7 bases and the J segment 1 base; nucleotides outside the gene matches: 9. Written as DNA, the CDR3 is TGTGCCAGCACCATAAGCGGGATGGGCCAAGAGACCCAGTACTTC. This sequence encodes CASTISGMGQETQYF. Filled out from reference TRBV2 and TRBJ2-5, the complete variable domain reads EPEVTQTPSHQVTQMGQEVILRCVPISNHLYFYWYRQILGQKVEFLVSFYNNEISEKSEIFDDQFSVERPDGSNFTLKIRSTKLEDSAMYFCASTISGMGQETQYFGPGTRLLVL.

The chain has TRBV2 and TRBJ1-5, with no clear D. Germline-derived CDR1 and CDR2 are SNHLY and FYNNEI. V lost 6 bases and J lost 4, with 10 bases in between. The CDR3 sequence is 13 residues long. The CDR3 sequence: CASRVWRNQPQHF. CDR3 nucleotide sequence: TGTGCCAGCAGGGTGTGGAGAAATCAGCCCCAGCATTTT.

The V call is TRBV2, the J call TRBJ2-1; the D is unclear. Germline lookup yields CDR1 SNHLY and CDR2 FYNNEI. With 6 bases removed from V and 4 bases from J, the gap between germline ends came to 4 bases. The CDR3 contains 11 residues. CDR3 nucleotides: TGTGCCAGCAGCCCATACAATGAGCAGTTCTTC. As protein: CASSPYNEQFF. Full variable domain (missing parts from reference TRBV2 and TRBJ2-1): EPEVTQTPSHQVTQMGQEVILRCVPISNHLYFYWYRQILGQKVEFLVSFYNNEISEKSEIFDDQFSVERPDGSNFTLKIRSTKLEDSAMYFCASSPYNEQFFGPGTRLTVL.

The V and J genes are TRBV4-1 and TRBJ1-2; D is unresolved. Germline V gives CDR1 MGHRA, CDR2 YSYEKL. The CDR3 has 15 residues. Trimming cost V 1 base and J 0 bases, with 9 bases left between them. CDR3 DNA sequence: TGCGCCAGCAGCCAAGTTGGGAGACCTAACTATGGCTACACCTTC. Translated, it gives CASSQVGRPNYGYTF.

The chain combines TRBV28 with TRBJ2-5, with TRBD1 identical over 7 bases. Germline values: CDR1 MDHEN, CDR2 SYDVKM. V shed 7 bases and J 1 base; nucleotides not matched to a gene: 3. There are 13 residues in the CDR3. The chain's CDR3 is CASIAGGQETQYF. In nucleotides, the CDR3 is TGTGCCAGCATTGCAGGGGGCCAAGAGACCCAGTACTTC.

The rearrangement links TRBV19 to TRBJ2-1; possibly TRBD2 for D (7 bases). V lost 3 bases, J lost 10 bases, and 19 bases lay in between. Germline V gene data show CDR1 as LNHDA and CDR2 as SQIVND (reference sequence). This CDR3 has 15 amino acids. CDR3 nucleotide sequence: TGTGCCAGTAGTATTTGGGGTTCGGGGGGCAGCGAGCAGTTCTTC. This sequence encodes CASSIWGSGGSEQFF. The full variable domain, in which reference TRBV19 and TRBJ2-1 provide the parts outside the CDR3, is DGGITQSPKYLFRKEGQNVTLSCEQNLNHDAMYWYRQDPGQGLRLIYYSQIVNDFQKGDIAEGYSVSREKKESFPLTVTSAQKNPTAFYLCASSIWGSGGSEQFFGPGTRLTVL.

The V gene is TRBV14, the J gene TRBJ1-6; 9 bases match TRBD1. There are 14 residues in the CDR3. V shed 6 bases and J 7 bases; nucleotides not matched to a gene: 4. In germline, CDR1 is SGHDN, CDR2 FVKESK. The CDR3 is CASRTGGRNSPLHF. CDR3 bases: TGTGCCAGCAGGACAGGGGGACGGAATTCACCCCTCCACTTT.

V usage is TRBV6-1 and J usage is TRBJ1-5; D perhaps matches TRBD1 (5 bases). V shed 3 bases and J shed 4 bases, with 10 bases lying between them. This CDR3 spans 14 amino acids. The germline V gene encodes CDR1 MNHNS and CDR2 SASEGT. CDR3 sequence reads: CASSDSGQNQPQHF. The CDR3 DNA reads TGTGCCAGCAGTGATTCAGGACAAAATCAGCCCCAGCATTTT.

The chain employs TRBV4-1 and TRBJ2-3; no firm D call. Germline CDR1 is MGHRA and CDR2 is YSYEKL. This CDR3 has 15 amino acids. Trimming removed 5 bases at V and 0 bases at J, with 12 bases between. The chain's CDR3 is CASSSSGSSTDTQYF. CDR3 in DNA: TGCGCCAGCAGCTCCTCCGGGTCTAGCACAGATACGCAGTATTTT.

As to this clone: This specimen includes other DNA sequences encoding the same CDR3. In DNA, the CDR3 is TGTGCCAGCAGTTTCAGGGGGCGGGAGACCCAGTACTTC. It is translated as CASSFRGRETQYF. V gene TRBV27 combines with J gene TRBJ2-5, with 8 bases aligning to TRBD1. The germline V gene encodes CDR1 MNHEY and CDR2 SMNVEV (reference sequence). The trim removed 3 bases at V and 5 bases at J, leaving 2 bases unmatched. The length of the CDR3 is 13 residues.

This clone was seen once. The rearrangement joins TRBV6-5 to TRBJ2-5; D is possibly TRBD1 (6 bases). Germline V gene lookup returns CDR1 MNHEY and CDR2 SVGAGI. The CDR3 is made up of 12 amino acids. Trimming cost V 5 bases and J 10 bases, with 14 bases left between them. The DNA for the CDR3 is TGTGCCAGCAGTACCGGTCACAGGGTCCAGTACTTC. Protein product: CASSTGHRVQYF.

The chain carries TRBV2 and TRBJ1-1; TRBD1 matches 9 bases. CDR3 length equals 15 residues. Germline lookup yields CDR1 SNHLY and CDR2 FYNNEI. V lost 6 bases to trimming and J lost 0 bases; unmatched junction nucleotides: 5. The chain's CDR3 is CASSRRQGVNTEAFF. The CDR3 DNA sequence: TGTGCCAGCAGCAGACGACAGGGGGTGAACACTGAAGCTTTCTTT.